A single sample is the source of the 5 T cell receptor beta chains below, sequenced in a study of OX40 agonist ivuxolimab in advanced cancers. Assay: immunoSEQ multiplex PCR; the TCRdb copy retains only in-frame clones and omits some. This table has about 64,000 clones, around 80% appearing once. The sample was CD4+ or CD8+ T cells sorted from blood, taken in a trial of the OX40 agonist ivuxolimab. These receptors were collected from an adult with an advanced solid tumor such as melanoma, head and neck, liver or kidney cancer.

V is TRBV27 and J is TRBJ2-1; D not resolved. The CDR3 is 14 residues long. Germline V gene lookup returns CDR1 MNHEY and CDR2 SMNVEV (reference sequence). Between the trimmed V and J ends, which lost 3 bases and 15 bases, there was a span of 21 bases. CDR3 protein: CASSFLGPSKKAFF. The CDR3 region has the DNA TGTGCCAGCAGTTTCTTAGGTCCGTCAAAAAAGGCGTTCTTC.

This chain's CDR3 is CASSVALRQPTDTQYF. DNA of the CDR3: TGTGCCAGCAGCGTAGCTCTTCGACAGCCGACAGATACGCAGTATTTT. V usage is TRBV9 and J usage is TRBJ2-3, with D perhaps matching TRBD1 (5 bases). Germline V gene data show CDR1 as SGDLS and CDR2 as YYNGEE. The CDR3 extends over 16 amino acids. Between the trimmed V and J ends, which lost 0 bases and 3 bases, there was a span of 14 bases.

CDR3 protein: CACSAGNTIYF. Written as DNA, the CDR3 is TGTGCCTGCTCAGCGGGAAACACCATATATTTT. The rearrangement uses TRBV6-6 and TRBJ1-3; no definite D call. The ends were cut back, 11 bases at V and 4 bases at J, with 9 bases in the middle. The CDR3 consists of 11 residues. Germline CDR1 and CDR2: MNHNY and SVGAGI (reference sequence).

The chain has TRBV10-3 and TRBJ2-3, with D possibly TRBD2 on 5 matching bases. The CDR3 has 16 residues. V gave up 0 bases and J gave up 2 bases, with 12 bases separating them. The germline CDR1 and CDR2 sequences are ENHRY and SYGVKD. In DNA, the CDR3 is TGTGCCATCAGTGAGTCGACGGGGAGAATCACAGATACGCAGTATTTT. Its translation: CAISESTGRITDTQYF.

CDR3 nucleotides: TGTGCCAGCAGTTTATACAGGGAACACGAGCAGTACTTC. Protein sequence: CASSLYREHEQYF. The V call is TRBV28, the J call TRBJ2-7; tentative D call: TRBD1 (6 bases). Germline CDR1 MDHEN, CDR2 SYDVKM. CDR3 length: 13 residues. V lost 1 base and J lost 5, with 9 bases in between.